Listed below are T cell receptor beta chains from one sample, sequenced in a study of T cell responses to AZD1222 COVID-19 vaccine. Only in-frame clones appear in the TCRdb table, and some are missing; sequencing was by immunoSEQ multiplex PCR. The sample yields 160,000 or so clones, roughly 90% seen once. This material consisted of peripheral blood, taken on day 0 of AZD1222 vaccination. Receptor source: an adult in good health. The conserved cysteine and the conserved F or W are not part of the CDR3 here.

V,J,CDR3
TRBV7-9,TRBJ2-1,ASSFLLAGGRGNEQF
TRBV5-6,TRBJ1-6,ASSLEFNSPLH
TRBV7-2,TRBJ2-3,ASSSRTGQGTQY
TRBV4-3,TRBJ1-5,ASSLSRGFHQPQH
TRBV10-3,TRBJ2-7,AISWDRGDEQY
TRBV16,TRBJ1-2,ASSQSPGGTGGYT
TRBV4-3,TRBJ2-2,ASSQRGGRNTGELF
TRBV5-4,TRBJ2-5,ASSTGTPEETQY
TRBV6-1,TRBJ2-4,ASSEVPSGLGNIQY
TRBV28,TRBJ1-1,ASRNQGAGNTEAF
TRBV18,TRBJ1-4,ASSPDRLNEKLF
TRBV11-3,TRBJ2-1,ASSLDGPRNEQF
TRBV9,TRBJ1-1,ASSARDTQNTEAF
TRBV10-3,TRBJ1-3,AIGKGDGSGNTIY
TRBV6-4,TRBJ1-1,ASSSSPGQGRAF
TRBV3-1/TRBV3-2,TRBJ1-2,ASSPYDSENYGYT
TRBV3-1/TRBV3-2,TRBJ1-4,ASSQAGEDEKLF
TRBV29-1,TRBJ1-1,SVSKTNTEAF
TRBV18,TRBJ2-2,ASSPTGTDYTGELF
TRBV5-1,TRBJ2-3,ASSFGRTDTQY
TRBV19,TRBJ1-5,ASSMGQGQNQPQH
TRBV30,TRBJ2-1,AWSPTSGRAGEQF
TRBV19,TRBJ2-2,ASSIFFKGTNTGELF
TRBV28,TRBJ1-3,ASSLGHLSGNTIY
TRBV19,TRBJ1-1,ASSALTGGNTEAF
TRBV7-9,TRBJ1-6,ASSLTAVNSPLH
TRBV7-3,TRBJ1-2,ASSLGPTNYGYT
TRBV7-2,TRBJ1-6,ASSLGPQGGRGSPLH
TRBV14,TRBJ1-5,ASSPNTGQPQH
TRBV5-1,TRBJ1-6,ASSLEPPSPLNSPLH
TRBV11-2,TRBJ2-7,ASSSGPRPY
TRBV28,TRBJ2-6,ASSFWGQGEANVLT
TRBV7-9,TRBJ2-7,ASSLGGRGVLYEQY
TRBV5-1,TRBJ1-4,ASSFDRVGRREKLF
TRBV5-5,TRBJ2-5,ASSSGARGWQETQY
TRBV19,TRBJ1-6,AVKGSSYNSPLH
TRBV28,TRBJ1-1,ASIRDRGAF
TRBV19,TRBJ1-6,ASSPEAGANSPLH